The T cell receptor beta chain under discussion was sequenced for a study of blood T cell repertoires in COVID-19. Overall study: Researchers got acute and convalescent COVID-19 samples from the United States, Italy and Spain. T cells, B-cell-depleted T cells, or PBMCs supplied cDNA or gDNA.

Per the study methods: Amplifying reference gene primers gave estimates of nucleated cell counts. Using immunoSEQ multiplex PCR, the repertoire was profiled, and TCRdb retains in-frame clones only, with some absent. That table supplies the V and J calls and clone size; D and trimming were determined from the DNA. The repertoire holds 220,000 or so clones, with around 81% as singletons. The material sequenced was peripheral blood. The TCR was taken from a woman in her 70s with acute or convalescent COVID-19.

As DNA, the CDR3 is TGTGCCAGCAGTGGTGGACAGTCTCCCTATGGCTACACCTTC. Translating gives CASSGGQSPYGYTF. This chain joins TRBV2 and TRBJ1-2, with D possibly being TRBD1 (6 bases). The germline V gene encodes CDR1 SNHLY and CDR2 FYNNEI. This CDR3 contains 14 residues. V was clipped by 4 bases and J by 4 bases, with 13 bases between them.